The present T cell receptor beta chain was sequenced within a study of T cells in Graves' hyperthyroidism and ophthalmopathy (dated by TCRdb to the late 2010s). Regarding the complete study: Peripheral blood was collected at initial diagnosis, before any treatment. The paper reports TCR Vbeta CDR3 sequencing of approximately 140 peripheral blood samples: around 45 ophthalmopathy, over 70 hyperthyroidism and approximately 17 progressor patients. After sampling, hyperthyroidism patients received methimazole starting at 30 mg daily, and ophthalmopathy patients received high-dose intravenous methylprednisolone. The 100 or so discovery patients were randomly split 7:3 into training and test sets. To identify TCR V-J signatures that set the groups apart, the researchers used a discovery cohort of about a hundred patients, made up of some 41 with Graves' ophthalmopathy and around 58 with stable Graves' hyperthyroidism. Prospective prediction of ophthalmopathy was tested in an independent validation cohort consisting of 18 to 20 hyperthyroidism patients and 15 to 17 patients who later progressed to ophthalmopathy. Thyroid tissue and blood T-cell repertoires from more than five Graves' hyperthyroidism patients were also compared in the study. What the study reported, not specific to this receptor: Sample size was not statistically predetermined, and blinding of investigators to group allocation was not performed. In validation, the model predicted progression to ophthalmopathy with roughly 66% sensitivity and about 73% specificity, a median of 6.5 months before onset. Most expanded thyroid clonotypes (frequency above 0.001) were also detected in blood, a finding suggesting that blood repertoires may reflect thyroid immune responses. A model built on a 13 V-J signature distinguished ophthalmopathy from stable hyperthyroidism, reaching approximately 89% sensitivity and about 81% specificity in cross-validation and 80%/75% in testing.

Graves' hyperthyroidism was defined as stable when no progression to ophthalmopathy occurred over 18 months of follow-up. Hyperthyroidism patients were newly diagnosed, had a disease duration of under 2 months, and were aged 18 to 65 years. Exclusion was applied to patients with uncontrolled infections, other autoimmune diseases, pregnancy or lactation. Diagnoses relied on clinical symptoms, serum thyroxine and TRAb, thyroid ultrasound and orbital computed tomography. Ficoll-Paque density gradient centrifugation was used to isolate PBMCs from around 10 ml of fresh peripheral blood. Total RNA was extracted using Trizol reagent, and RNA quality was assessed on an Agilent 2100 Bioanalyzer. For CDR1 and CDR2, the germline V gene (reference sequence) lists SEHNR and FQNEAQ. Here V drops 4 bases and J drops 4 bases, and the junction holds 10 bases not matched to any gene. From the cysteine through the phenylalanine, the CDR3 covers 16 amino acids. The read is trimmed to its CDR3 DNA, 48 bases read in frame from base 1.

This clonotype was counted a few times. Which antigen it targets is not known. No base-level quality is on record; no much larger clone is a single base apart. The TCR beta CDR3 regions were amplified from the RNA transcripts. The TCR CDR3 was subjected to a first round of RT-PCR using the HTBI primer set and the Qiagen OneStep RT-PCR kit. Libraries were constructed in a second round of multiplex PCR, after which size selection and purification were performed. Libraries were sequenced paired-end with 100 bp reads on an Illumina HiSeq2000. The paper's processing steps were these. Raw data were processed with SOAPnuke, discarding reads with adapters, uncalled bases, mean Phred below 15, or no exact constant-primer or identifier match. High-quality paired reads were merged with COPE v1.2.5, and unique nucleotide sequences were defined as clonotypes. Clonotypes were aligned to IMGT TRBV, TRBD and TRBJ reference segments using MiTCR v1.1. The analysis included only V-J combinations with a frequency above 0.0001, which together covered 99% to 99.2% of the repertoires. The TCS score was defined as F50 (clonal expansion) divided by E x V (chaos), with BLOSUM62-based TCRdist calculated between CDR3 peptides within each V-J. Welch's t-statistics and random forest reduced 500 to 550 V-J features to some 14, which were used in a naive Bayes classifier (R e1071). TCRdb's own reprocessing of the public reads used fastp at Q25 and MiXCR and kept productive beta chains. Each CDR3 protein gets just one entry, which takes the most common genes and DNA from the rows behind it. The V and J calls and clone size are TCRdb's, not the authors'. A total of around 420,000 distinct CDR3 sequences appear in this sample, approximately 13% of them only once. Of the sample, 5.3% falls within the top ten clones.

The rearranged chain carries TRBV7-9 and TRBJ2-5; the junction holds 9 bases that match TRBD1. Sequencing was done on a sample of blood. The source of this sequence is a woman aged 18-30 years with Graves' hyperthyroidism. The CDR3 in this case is CASSSKGTGMRETQYF. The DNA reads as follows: TGTGCCAGCAGCTCGAAAGGGACAGGGATGCGAGAGACCCAGTACTTC.